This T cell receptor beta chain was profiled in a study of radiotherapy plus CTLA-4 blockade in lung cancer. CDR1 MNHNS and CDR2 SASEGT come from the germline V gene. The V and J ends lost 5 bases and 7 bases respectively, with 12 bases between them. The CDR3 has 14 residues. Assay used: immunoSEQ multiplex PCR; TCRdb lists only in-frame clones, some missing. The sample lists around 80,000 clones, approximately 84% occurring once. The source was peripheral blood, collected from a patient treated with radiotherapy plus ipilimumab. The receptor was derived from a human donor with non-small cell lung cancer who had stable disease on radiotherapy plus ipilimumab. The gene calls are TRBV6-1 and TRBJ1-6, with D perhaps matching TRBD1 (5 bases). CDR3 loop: CASSSRVGNSPLHF. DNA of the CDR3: TGTGCCAGCAGTAGCAGGGTGGGAAATTCACCCCTCCACTTT.